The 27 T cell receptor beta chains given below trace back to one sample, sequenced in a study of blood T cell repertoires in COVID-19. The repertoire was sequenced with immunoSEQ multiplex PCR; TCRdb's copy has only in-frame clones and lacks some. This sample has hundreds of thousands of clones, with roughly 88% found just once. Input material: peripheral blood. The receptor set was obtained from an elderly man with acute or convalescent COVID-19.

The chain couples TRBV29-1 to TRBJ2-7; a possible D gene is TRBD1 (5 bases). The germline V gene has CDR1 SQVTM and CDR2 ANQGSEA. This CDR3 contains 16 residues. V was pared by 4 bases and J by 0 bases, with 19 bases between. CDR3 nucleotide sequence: TGCAGCGTTGGAACCAGGTACAGGACCAGCTCCTACGAGCAGTACTTC. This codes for CSVGTRYRTSSYEQYF.

The CDR3 spells CASSAGLDGTGELFF. CDR3 DNA: TGTGCCAGCAGCGCCGGACTAGATGGCACCGGGGAGCTGTTTTTT. This rearrangement joins TRBV9 to TRBJ2-2; 7 bases fit TRBD2. There are 15 residues in the CDR3. Germline loops: CDR1 SGDLS, CDR2 YYNGEE. Trimming at V came to 3 bases and at J to 4 bases, leaving 6 bases not matched to a gene.

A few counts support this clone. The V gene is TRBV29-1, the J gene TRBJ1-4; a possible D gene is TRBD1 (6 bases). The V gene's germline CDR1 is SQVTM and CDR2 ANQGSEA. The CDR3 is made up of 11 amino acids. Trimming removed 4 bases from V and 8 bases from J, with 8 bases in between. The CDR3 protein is CSVGGTEKLFF. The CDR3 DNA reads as TGCAGCGTTGGAGGGACAGAAAAACTGTTTTTT.

The DNA of the CDR3 is TGTGCCAGTAGTGGGAGGTTGGCGGATGCCGGGGACAAAAACATTCAGTACTTC. The encoded protein is CASSGRLADAGDKNIQYF. V usage is TRBV19 and J usage is TRBJ2-4; a weak D match, TRBD2 (6 bases). Trimming pared 5 bases from V and 3 bases from J, leaving 23 bases between. This CDR3 contains 18 residues. From germline, CDR1 is LNHDA and CDR2 SQIVND (reference sequence).

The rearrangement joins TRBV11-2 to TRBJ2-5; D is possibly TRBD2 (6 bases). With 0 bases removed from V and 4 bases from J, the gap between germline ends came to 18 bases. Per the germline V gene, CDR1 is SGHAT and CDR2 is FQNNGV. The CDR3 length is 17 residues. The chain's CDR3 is CASSLDLGGRFGETQYF. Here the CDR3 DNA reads TGTGCCAGCAGCTTAGATCTGGGAGGTCGGTTCGGAGAGACCCAGTACTTC.

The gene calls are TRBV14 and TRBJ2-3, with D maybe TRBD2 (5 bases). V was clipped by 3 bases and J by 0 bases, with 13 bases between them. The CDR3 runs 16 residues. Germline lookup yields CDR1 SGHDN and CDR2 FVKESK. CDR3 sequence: CASSQFGDTSTDTQYF. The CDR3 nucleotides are TGTGCCAGCAGCCAGTTCGGGGATACGAGCACAGATACGCAGTATTTT.

DNA of the CDR3: TGTGCCAGCAGCCCAGGACAGGCGAGTGACTATGGCTACACCTTC. As protein: CASSPGQASDYGYTF. The V gene is TRBV9, the J gene TRBJ1-2; 7 nucleotides agree with TRBD1. V lost 4 bases to trimming and J lost 3 bases; unmatched junction nucleotides: 9. The CDR3 runs to 15 residues. Germline V CDR1 and CDR2: SGDLS, YYNGEE.

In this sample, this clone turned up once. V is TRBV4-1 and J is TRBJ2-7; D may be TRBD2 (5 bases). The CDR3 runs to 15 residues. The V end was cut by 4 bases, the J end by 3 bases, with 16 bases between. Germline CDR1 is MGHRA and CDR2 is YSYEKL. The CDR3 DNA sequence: TGCGCCAGCAGCCTTAATGACGGTGGAGGCTACGAGCAGTACTTC. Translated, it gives CASSLNDGGGYEQYF.

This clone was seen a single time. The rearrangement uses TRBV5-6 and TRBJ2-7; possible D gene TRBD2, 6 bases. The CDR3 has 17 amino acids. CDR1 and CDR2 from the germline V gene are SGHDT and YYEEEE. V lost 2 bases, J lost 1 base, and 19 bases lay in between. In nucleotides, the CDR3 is TGTGCCAGCAGCTTACGGGAGTTCCCCACTCTTTCCTACGAGCAGTACTTC. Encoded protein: CASSLREFPTLSYEQYF.

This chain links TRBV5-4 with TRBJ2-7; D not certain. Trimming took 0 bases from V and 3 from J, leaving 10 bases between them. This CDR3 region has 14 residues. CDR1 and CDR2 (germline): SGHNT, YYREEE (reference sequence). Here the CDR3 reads CASSLASSGYEQYF. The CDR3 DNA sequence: TGTGCCAGCAGCTTGGCTAGTAGTGGCTACGAGCAGTACTTC.

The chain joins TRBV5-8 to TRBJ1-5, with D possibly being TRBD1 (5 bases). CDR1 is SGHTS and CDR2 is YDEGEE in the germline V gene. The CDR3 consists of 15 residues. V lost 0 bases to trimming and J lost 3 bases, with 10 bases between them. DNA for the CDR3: TGTGCCAGCAGCTTGGGGGGACTGATCAATCAGCCCCAGCATTTT. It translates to CASSLGGLINQPQHF.

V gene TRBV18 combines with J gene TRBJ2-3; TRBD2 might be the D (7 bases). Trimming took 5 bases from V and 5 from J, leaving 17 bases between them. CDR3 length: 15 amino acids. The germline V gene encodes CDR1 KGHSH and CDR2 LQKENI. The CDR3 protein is CASSTQGGLGDTQYF. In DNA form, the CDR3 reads TGTGCCAGCTCAACACAGGGAGGGTTAGGAGATACGCAGTATTTT.

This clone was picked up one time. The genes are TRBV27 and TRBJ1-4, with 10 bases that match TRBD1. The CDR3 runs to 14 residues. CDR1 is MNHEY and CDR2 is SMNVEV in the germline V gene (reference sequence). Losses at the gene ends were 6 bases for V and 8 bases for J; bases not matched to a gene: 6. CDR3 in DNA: TGTGCCAGCAGAAAGACAGGGGGCGGGGAAAAACTGTTTTTT. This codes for CASRKTGGGEKLFF.

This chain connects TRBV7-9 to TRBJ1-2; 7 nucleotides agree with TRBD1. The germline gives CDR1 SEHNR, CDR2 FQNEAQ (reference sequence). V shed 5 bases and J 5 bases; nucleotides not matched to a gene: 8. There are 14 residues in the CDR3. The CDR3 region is CASSVGQSLYGYTF. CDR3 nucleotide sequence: TGTGCCAGCAGCGTGGGACAGTCCCTTTATGGCTACACCTTC.

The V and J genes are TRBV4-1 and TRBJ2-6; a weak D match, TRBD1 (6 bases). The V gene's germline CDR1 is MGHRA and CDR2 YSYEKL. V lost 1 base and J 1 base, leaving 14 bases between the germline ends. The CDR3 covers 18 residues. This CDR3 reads CASSQGTGQGSGANVLTF. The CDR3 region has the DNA TGCGCCAGCAGCCAAGGCACAGGGCAAGGGTCTGGGGCCAACGTCCTGACTTTC.

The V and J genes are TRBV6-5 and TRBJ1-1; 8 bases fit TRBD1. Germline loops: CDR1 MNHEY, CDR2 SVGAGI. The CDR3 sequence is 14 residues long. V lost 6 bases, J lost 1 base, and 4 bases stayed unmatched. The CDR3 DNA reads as TGTGCCAGCAGACCGGGACAGGAGAACACTGAAGCTTTCTTT. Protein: CASRPGQENTEAFF.

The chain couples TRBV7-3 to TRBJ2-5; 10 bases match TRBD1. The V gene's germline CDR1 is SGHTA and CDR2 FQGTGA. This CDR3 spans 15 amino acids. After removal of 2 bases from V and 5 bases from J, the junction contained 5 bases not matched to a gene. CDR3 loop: CASSLGQGGKETQYF. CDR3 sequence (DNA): TGTGCCAGCAGCTTAGGACAGGGGGGGAAGGAGACCCAGTACTTC.

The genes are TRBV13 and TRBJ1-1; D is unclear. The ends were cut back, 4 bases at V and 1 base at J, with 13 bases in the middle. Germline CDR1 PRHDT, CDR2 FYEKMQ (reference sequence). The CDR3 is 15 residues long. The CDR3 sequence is CASSSRYSRNTEAFF. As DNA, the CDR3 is TGTGCCAGCAGCTCACGCTACTCTAGGAACACTGAAGCTTTCTTT.

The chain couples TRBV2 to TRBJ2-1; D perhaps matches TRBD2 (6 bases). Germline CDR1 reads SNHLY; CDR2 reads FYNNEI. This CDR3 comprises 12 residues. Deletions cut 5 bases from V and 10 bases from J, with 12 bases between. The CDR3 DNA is TGTGCCAGCAGTCGACTAGTGGCGGAGCAGTTCTTC. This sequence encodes CASSRLVAEQFF.

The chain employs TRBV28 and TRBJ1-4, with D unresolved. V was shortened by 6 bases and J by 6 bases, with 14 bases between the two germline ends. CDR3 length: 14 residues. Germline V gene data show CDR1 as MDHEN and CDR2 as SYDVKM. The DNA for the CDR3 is TGTGCCAGCAGCTTTCCCGAGCATGATGAAAAACTGTTTTTT. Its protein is CASSFPEHDEKLFF.

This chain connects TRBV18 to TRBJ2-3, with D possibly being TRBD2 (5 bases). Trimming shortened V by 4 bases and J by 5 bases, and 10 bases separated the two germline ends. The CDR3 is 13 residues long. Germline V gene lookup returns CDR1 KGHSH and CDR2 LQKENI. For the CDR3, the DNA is TGTGCCAGCTCACGAGGCCGGGAAGATACGCAGTATTTT. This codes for CASSRGREDTQYF.

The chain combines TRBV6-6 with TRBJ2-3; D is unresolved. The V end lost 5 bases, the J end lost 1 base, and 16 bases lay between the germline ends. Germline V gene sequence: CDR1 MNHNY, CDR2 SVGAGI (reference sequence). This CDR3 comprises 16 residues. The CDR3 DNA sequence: TGTGCCAGCAGTCCCCCTAAAGCGAGCGGCACAGATACGCAGTATTTT. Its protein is CASSPPKASGTDTQYF.

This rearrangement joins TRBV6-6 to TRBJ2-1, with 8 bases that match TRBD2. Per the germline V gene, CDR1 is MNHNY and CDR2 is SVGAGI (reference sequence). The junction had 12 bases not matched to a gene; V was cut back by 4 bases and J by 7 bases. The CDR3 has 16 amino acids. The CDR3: CASSLRGGSGNNEQFF. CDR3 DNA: TGTGCCAGCAGTTTAAGGGGCGGTAGCGGGAATAATGAGCAGTTCTTC.

The CDR3, as DNA: TGTGCCAGCAGCCGGAGACTGGATTCCTACGAGCAGTACTTC. Encoded protein: CASSRRLDSYEQYF. The chain has TRBV3-1 (or the pseudogene TRBV3-2) and TRBJ2-7; D remains unclear. The germline V gene encodes CDR1 LGHDT and CDR2 YNNKEL (reference sequence). This CDR3 region has 14 residues. Deletions cut 4 bases from V and 1 base from J, with 11 bases between.

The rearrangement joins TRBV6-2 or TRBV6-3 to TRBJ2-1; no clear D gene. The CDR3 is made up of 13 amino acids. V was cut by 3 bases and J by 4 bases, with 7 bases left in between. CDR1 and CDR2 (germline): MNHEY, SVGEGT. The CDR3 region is CASSYPEYNEQFF. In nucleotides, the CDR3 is TGTGCCAGCAGTTATCCCGAGTACAATGAGCAGTTCTTC.

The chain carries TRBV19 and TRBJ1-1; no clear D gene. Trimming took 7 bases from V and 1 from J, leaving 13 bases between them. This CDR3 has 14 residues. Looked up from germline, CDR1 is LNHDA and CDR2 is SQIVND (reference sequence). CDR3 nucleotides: TGTGCCAGTAAGGCTCGGGGTGAGAACACTGAAGCTTTCTTT. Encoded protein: CASKARGENTEAFF.

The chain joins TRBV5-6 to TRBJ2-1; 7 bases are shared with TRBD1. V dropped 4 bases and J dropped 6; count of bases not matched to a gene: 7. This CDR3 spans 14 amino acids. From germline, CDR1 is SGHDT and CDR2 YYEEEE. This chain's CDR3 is CASSTRQGRNEQFF. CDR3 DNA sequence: TGTGCCAGCAGCACCCGACAGGGACGCAATGAGCAGTTCTTC.